This T cell receptor beta chain was captured in a study of T-cell memory formation after mild COVID-19 (dated by TCRdb to about 2021). As for the study more broadly: TCR sequence clusters from the two donors were largely donor specific. T-cell clones expanding and contracting after mild COVID-19 in a couple of donors were tracked by longitudinal TCRalpha and TCRbeta repertoire sequencing. The cohort comprised two young, previously healthy adult volunteers, one female and one male. Beyond this particular receptor, the publication reports: The study included only a couple of mild cases, and larger cohorts that include severe cases with pre-infection samples were judged to be necessary. Whether the second-wave clones peaking on day 37 were SARS-CoV-2 specific was not confirmed. Some responding clones were detected in pre-infection memory, suggesting pre-existing cross-reactive memory T cells joined the SARS-CoV-2 response. Contracting CD4+ clones were located mainly in the CM and EM memory subsets, whereas CD8+ clones were found to be enriched in EMRA. Balanced CD4/CD8 phenotypes were observed for clones contracting from day 15 to 85, whereas a bias towards CD4+ was observed for a second wave of clones expanding from day 15 to 37.

TCRdb shows the sequencer as Illumina NovaSeq 6000. cDNA libraries for TCRalpha and TCRbeta were prepared by 5'RACE using constant-segment primers, with sample barcodes and unique molecular identifiers added. Trizol reagent was used to extract RNA from every sample. Libraries were amplified in two PCR steps, with a second sample barcode and Illumina TruSeq adapters added in the second step. Libraries were sequenced on an Illumina NovaSeq with 2 x 150 bp paired-end reads. The published analysis was carried out like this. With migec v1.2.7, reads were demultiplexed and then collapsed into UMI-guided consensus sequences. Using mixcr v2.1.11, the UMI consensuses were aligned to TRA and TRB V and J templates and assembled into clonotypes. Expanded or contracted clonotypes were those called significant by both edgeR and NoisET, with noise models trained on biological replicates. edgeR calls used a false discovery rate-adjusted p below 0.01 and a log2 fold-change threshold of 1. As an exploratory analysis of dynamics, max-normalized trajectories of the 1000 most abundant clonotypes were examined by PCA with hierarchical clustering. Separately sequenced CD4+ and CD8+ repertoires were used to assign the CD4 or CD8 phenotype of responding clones. TCRdb reprocessing: public reads trimmed at Q25 with fastp, clones called with MiXCR, in-frame beta chains kept. A single entry per CDR3 protein holds the most common genes and DNA from its merged rows. These V and J calls derive from TCRdb rather than the authors' analysis. A total of hundreds of thousands of distinct CDR3 sequences appear in this sample, roughly 15% of them only once. The top ten clonotypes cover over 20% of the sample.

Of note for this clonotype: The clone's antigen remains unknown. Base-call qualities are not available, and no considerably larger clone is one nucleotide away.

The CDR3 contains 14 residues, cysteine and phenylalanine counted. The kept DNA is CDR3 alone, 42 bases in frame from the first base. Reading the germline V gene gives CDR1 ENHRY and CDR2 SYGVKD. Trimming takes 6 bases off V and 4 bases off J; junction bases not matched to a gene: 8. Ficoll-Paque density gradient centrifugation was used to isolate PBMCs. This receptor was taken from a man between 18 and 29 years old who had mild COVID-19 (a few samples of this study predate the infection). The sample titles of this study are shuffled in the database, so cell type and time point are left out; the donor was told from shared clones. The sequence is built from TRBV10-3 and TRBJ2-5; the junction holds 7 bases that match TRBD1. Sequencing was performed on PBMCs or a T cell subset sorted from them (not recorded which). CDR3 loop: CAIRDDRVGETQYF. The sequenced DNA is TGTGCCATCAGGGATGACAGGGTAGGAGAGACCCAGTACTTC.